A selection of T cell receptor beta chains follows, all from one sample in a study of T cell repertoires in cytomegalovirus infection. Their antigens are not known. MiXCR, applied by TCRdb to the reads, yields one record per CDR3 protein. The sample records some 310,000 distinct CDR3 sequences, roughly 25% being singletons. The sequencing used cultured PBMCs, collected from culture after CMV antigen stimulation. The receptors come from a human donor in good health (CMV status not recorded). Some clones in this sample may be carry-over from other donors' samples. The CDR3 runs from the conserved cysteine through the conserved F or W. D genes are given only for firm matches. Some rows have no size entry. The others give once, few or many, or a class for an expanded clone.

V gene: TRBV5-4; D gene: -; J gene: TRBJ2-3; clone size: -; CDR3 DNA: TGTGCCAGCAGCTTCGGTCAGCGGAACACAGATACGCAGTATTTT; CDR3 protein: CASSFGQRNTDTQYF
V gene: TRBV20-1; D gene: TRBD2; J gene: TRBJ2-1; clone size: many; CDR3 DNA: TGCAGTGCTAGACCTAGCGGGAGGCCACACAATGAGCAGTTCTTC; CDR3 protein: CSARPSGRPHNEQFF
V gene: TRBV24-1; D gene: TRBD1; J gene: TRBJ1-1; clone size: many; CDR3 DNA: TGTGCCACCAGTGACCCGACAGGGGAAGGCACTGAAGCTTTCTTT; CDR3 protein: CATSDPTGEGTEAFF
V gene: TRBV12-3/TRBV12-4; D gene: -; J gene: TRBJ1-6; clone size: -; CDR3 DNA: TGTGCCAGCAGTTTAGAGACGACTTTCAAGGGATATAATTCACCCCTCCACTTT; CDR3 protein: CASSLETTFKGYNSPLHF
V gene: TRBV6-6; D gene: -; J gene: TRBJ2-1; clone size: few; CDR3 DNA: TGTGCCAGCAGTGTCCGAGGGATTACCCACAATGAGCAGTTCTTC; CDR3 protein: CASSVRGITHNEQFF
V gene: TRBV7-2; D gene: TRBD2; J gene: TRBJ2-1; clone size: -; CDR3 DNA: TGTGCCAGCAGCTTAGTCTCGGCTAGCGGGAGGAATGAGCAGTTCTTC; CDR3 protein: CASSLVSASGRNEQFF
V gene: TRBV6-2/TRBV6-3; D gene: TRBD2; J gene: TRBJ2-7; clone size: few; CDR3 DNA: TGTGCCAGCCGAGCTAGCGGGGACTCCTACGAGCAGTACTTC; CDR3 protein: CASRASGDSYEQYF
V gene: TRBV4-1; D gene: TRBD1; J gene: TRBJ1-6; clone size: -; CDR3 DNA: TGCGCCAGCAGCACAACGGGACAGGGATACTCCTATAATTCACCCCTCCACTTT; CDR3 protein: CASSTTGQGYSYNSPLHF
V gene: TRBV7-9; D gene: TRBD1; J gene: TRBJ1-2; clone size: few; CDR3 DNA: TGTGCCAGCAGCTTAGCGCGGCAGGGGGCCGATGGCTACACCTTC; CDR3 protein: CASSLARQGADGYTF
V gene: TRBV7-9; D gene: TRBD2; J gene: TRBJ2-5; clone size: many; CDR3 DNA: TGTGCCAGCAGCTTACCTAGCGGGAGAGAACAAGAGACCCAGTACTTC; CDR3 protein: CASSLPSGREQETQYF
V gene: TRBV6-6; D gene: TRBD1; J gene: TRBJ1-5; clone size: -; CDR3 DNA: TGTGCCAGCAGTTACTCCTCCGGGACAGGATCCTATAGCAATCAGCCCCAGCATTTT; CDR3 protein: CASSYSSGTGSYSNQPQHF
V gene: TRBV11-2; D gene: -; J gene: TRBJ2-5; clone size: few; CDR3 DNA: TGTGCCAGCAGCTGGGGAGGACCTAGGGGGGAGACCCAGTACTTC; CDR3 protein: CASSWGGPRGETQYF
V gene: TRBV19; D gene: -; J gene: TRBJ2-7; clone size: -; CDR3 DNA: TGTGCCAGTAGTCACCAGTTGCGGGATGGTTGGGCTAAAACGTACGAGCAGTACTTC; CDR3 protein: CASSHQLRDGWAKTYEQYF
V gene: TRBV7-3; D gene: -; J gene: TRBJ2-7; clone size: many; CDR3 DNA: TGTGCCAGCAGCTTACACCCCGGACCCTACGAGCAGTACTTC; CDR3 protein: CASSLHPGPYEQYF
V gene: TRBV9; D gene: TRBD2; J gene: TRBJ2-5; clone size: -; CDR3 DNA: TGTGCCAGCAGCGTAGCGGGGACTAGCGGGAGCCCACAAGAGACCCAGTACTTC; CDR3 protein: CASSVAGTSGSPQETQYF
V gene: TRBV9; D gene: TRBD2; J gene: TRBJ2-4; clone size: -; CDR3 DNA: TGTGCCAGCAGCCCAACGGGGGAGGGTATATGGAACATTCAGTACTTC; CDR3 protein: CASSPTGEGIWNIQYF
V gene: TRBV7-8; D gene: -; J gene: TRBJ2-5; clone size: many; CDR3 DNA: TGTGCCAGCAGCGTAAACAGGGTCCCACAAGAGACCCAGTACTTC; CDR3 protein: CASSVNRVPQETQYF
V gene: TRBV6-2/TRBV6-3; D gene: TRBD1; J gene: TRBJ2-6; clone size: -; CDR3 DNA: TGTGCCAGCAGTTTGAACCCGGATTCGACAGGGCCGAGGGCCAACGTCCTGACTTTC; CDR3 protein: CASSLNPDSTGPRANVLTF
V gene: TRBV4-3; D gene: TRBD1; J gene: TRBJ1-3; clone size: few; CDR3 DNA: TGCGCCAGCAGCCAACACAGGGGCGGCTCTGGAAACACCATATATTTT; CDR3 protein: CASSQHRGGSGNTIYF
V gene: TRBV19; D gene: -; J gene: TRBJ1-5; clone size: few; CDR3 DNA: TGTGCCAGTAGTCCCATCGGGACACGGAGTCAGCCCCAGCATTTT; CDR3 protein: CASSPIGTRSQPQHF
V gene: TRBV5-1; D gene: -; J gene: TRBJ2-4; clone size: -; CDR3 DNA: TGCGCCAGCAGCCCCGAGCAGGATTGGGACATTCAGTACTTC; CDR3 protein: CASSPEQDWDIQYF
V gene: TRBV7-2; D gene: -; J gene: TRBJ2-7; clone size: few; CDR3 DNA: TGTGCCAGCACCCCAGGGGACTACGAGCAGTACTTC; CDR3 protein: CASTPGDYEQYF
V gene: TRBV18; D gene: -; J gene: TRBJ2-2; clone size: few; CDR3 DNA: TGTGCCAGCTCACCACCTCAGGGCACGAACACCGGGGAGCTGTTTTTT; CDR3 protein: CASSPPQGTNTGELFF
V gene: TRBV6-2/TRBV6-3; D gene: TRBD2; J gene: TRBJ2-1; clone size: many; CDR3 DNA: TGTGCCAGCAGTTTAGCGGGGTCGGATGAGCAGTTCTTC; CDR3 protein: CASSLAGSDEQFF
V gene: TRBV28; D gene: -; J gene: TRBJ2-4; clone size: -; CDR3 DNA: TGTGCCAGCAGTTCGCCAGGGGGGGCCCACATTCAGTACTTC; CDR3 protein: CASSSPGGAHIQYF
V gene: TRBV30; D gene: -; J gene: TRBJ2-6; clone size: -; CDR3 DNA: TGTGCCTGGAGCAATGGAGACCCTGGGGCCAACGTCCTGACTTTC; CDR3 protein: CAWSNGDPGANVLTF
V gene: TRBV5-4; D gene: TRBD2; J gene: TRBJ2-1; clone size: many; CDR3 DNA: TGTGCCAGCAGCCCCTGGACTAGCGATGAGCAGTTCTTC; CDR3 protein: CASSPWTSDEQFF
V gene: TRBV29-1; D gene: -; J gene: TRBJ2-5; clone size: few; CDR3 DNA: TGCAGCGTTGGTGAAAAAGAGACCCAGTACTTC; CDR3 protein: CSVGEKETQYF
V gene: TRBV7-2; D gene: -; J gene: TRBJ1-2; clone size: -; CDR3 DNA: TGTGCCAGCAGCTTATATCGAACAGACAACAACTATGGCTACACCTTC; CDR3 protein: CASSLYRTDNNYGYTF
V gene: TRBV20-1; D gene: -; J gene: TRBJ1-4; clone size: few; CDR3 DNA: TGCAGTGCTACTCCTTTCATCCGTGCAACTAATGAAAAACTGTTTTTT; CDR3 protein: CSATPFIRATNEKLFF
V gene: TRBV5-1; D gene: TRBD1; J gene: TRBJ1-1; clone size: few; CDR3 DNA: TGCGCCAGCAGCTCATTTCCGGGACAGGGGGCGGTTGAAGCTTTCTTT; CDR3 protein: CASSSFPGQGAVEAFF
V gene: TRBV30; D gene: -; J gene: TRBJ2-5; clone size: few; CDR3 DNA: TGTGCCTGGAGTGTAGGGGGGTTGGAGACCCAGTACTTC; CDR3 protein: CAWSVGGLETQYF
V gene: TRBV27; D gene: TRBD2; J gene: TRBJ2-1; clone size: -; CDR3 DNA: TGTGCCAGCAGTTTATCGCAGACTAGCGGTGACAATGAGCAGTTCTTC; CDR3 protein: CASSLSQTSGDNEQFF
V gene: TRBV6-5; D gene: -; J gene: TRBJ2-5; clone size: -; CDR3 DNA: TGTGCCAGCAGTTACTCTGTGGAGACGGGGGAGACCCAGTACTTC; CDR3 protein: CASSYSVETGETQYF
V gene: TRBV7-8; D gene: -; J gene: TRBJ1-5; clone size: many; CDR3 DNA: TGTGCCAGCAGCTTAGCCGGACAGATTAGCAATCAGCCCCAGCATTTT; CDR3 protein: CASSLAGQISNQPQHF
V gene: TRBV4-3; D gene: TRBD2; J gene: TRBJ2-2; clone size: -; CDR3 DNA: TGCGCCAGCAGCCAAGTACTAGCGGGGGAGCTGTTTTTT; CDR3 protein: CASSQVLAGELFF
V gene: TRBV9; D gene: -; J gene: TRBJ2-7; clone size: -; CDR3 DNA: TGTGCCAGCAGCGTAGGGCGGCAGGGTCTTTTCTCCTACGAGCAGTACTTC; CDR3 protein: CASSVGRQGLFSYEQYF
V gene: TRBV27; D gene: -; J gene: TRBJ2-7; clone size: -; CDR3 DNA: TGTGCCAGCAGGCCCATAACATCCAACTCCTACGAGCAGTACTTC; CDR3 protein: CASRPITSNSYEQYF
V gene: TRBV19; D gene: -; J gene: TRBJ1-3; clone size: -; CDR3 DNA: TGTGCCAGTAGTATAGCGGCAGACTCTGGAAACACCATATATTTT; CDR3 protein: CASSIAADSGNTIYF
V gene: TRBV28; D gene: TRBD2; J gene: TRBJ2-2; clone size: -; CDR3 DNA: TGTGCCAGCAGAGACGGCGGGAGGGCGTCCGGGGAGCTGTTTTTT; CDR3 protein: CASRDGGRASGELFF
V gene: TRBV6-2/TRBV6-3; D gene: TRBD1; J gene: TRBJ1-1; clone size: few; CDR3 DNA: TGTGCCAGCAATTATAGGCAGGGGGTGAACACTGAAGCTTTCTTT; CDR3 protein: CASNYRQGVNTEAFF
V gene: TRBV30; D gene: TRBD2; J gene: TRBJ2-1; clone size: -; CDR3 DNA: TGTGCCTGGAGTGTACCCCCTAGACTAGCGGAGACCTTTTCCTACAATGAGCAGTTCTTC; CDR3 protein: CAWSVPPRLAETFSYNEQFF
V gene: TRBV28; D gene: -; J gene: TRBJ2-1; clone size: -; CDR3 DNA: TGTGCCAGCACCCTGCCGGGCCTTAACAATGAGCAGTTCTTC; CDR3 protein: CASTLPGLNNEQFF
V gene: TRBV11-3; D gene: -; J gene: TRBJ2-1; clone size: few; CDR3 DNA: TGTGCCAGCAGCTTAAATGAAGGGGGGGAGCAGTTCTTC; CDR3 protein: CASSLNEGGEQFF
V gene: TRBV20-1; D gene: -; J gene: TRBJ2-7; clone size: -; CDR3 DNA: TGCAGTGCTAGGGGCAGCCGGGGGTGGGAGGATGAGCAGTACTTC; CDR3 protein: CSARGSRGWEDEQYF
V gene: TRBV12-3/TRBV12-4; D gene: -; J gene: TRBJ1-1; clone size: few; CDR3 DNA: TGTGCCAGCAGTTTGCCCCCCCACACTGAAGCTTTCTTT; CDR3 protein: CASSLPPHTEAFF
V gene: TRBV6-6; D gene: -; J gene: TRBJ1-3; clone size: -; CDR3 DNA: TGTGCCAGCAGTAGCGCCGGGACGGATCTAACGGGAAACACCATATATTTT; CDR3 protein: CASSSAGTDLTGNTIYF
V gene: TRBV12-3/TRBV12-4; D gene: -; J gene: TRBJ1-1; clone size: many; CDR3 DNA: TGTGCCAGCAGTTTCAACGGAGTGAACACTGAAGCTTTCTTT; CDR3 protein: CASSFNGVNTEAFF
V gene: TRBV6-5; D gene: -; J gene: TRBJ1-1; clone size: few; CDR3 DNA: TGTGCCAGCACTTTTGTTCCAGGGGTCCCCACTGAAGCTTTCTTT; CDR3 protein: CASTFVPGVPTEAFF
V gene: TRBV29-1; D gene: -; J gene: TRBJ2-5; clone size: -; CDR3 DNA: TGCAGCGTTGAAACAGGTGGGAGGGAGACCCAGTACTTC; CDR3 protein: CSVETGGRETQYF
V gene: TRBV7-9; D gene: -; J gene: TRBJ2-2; clone size: -; CDR3 DNA: TGTGCCAGCAGCTTAAGACAGGCGGCCGGGGAGCTGTTTTTT; CDR3 protein: CASSLRQAAGELFF
V gene: TRBV2; D gene: -; J gene: TRBJ2-3; clone size: -; CDR3 DNA: TGTGCCAGCAGTGCTGGGTCAACTAGCATCGGAACAGATACGCAGTATTTT; CDR3 protein: CASSAGSTSIGTDTQYF
V gene: TRBV19; D gene: TRBD1; J gene: TRBJ2-5; clone size: many; CDR3 DNA: TGTGCCAGTAGTCCCGACAGGGGCCAAGAGACCCAGTACTTC; CDR3 protein: CASSPDRGQETQYF
V gene: TRBV7-2; D gene: -; J gene: TRBJ2-7; clone size: many; CDR3 DNA: TGTGCCAGCAGCTTCGCAAGCTACGAGCAGTACTTC; CDR3 protein: CASSFASYEQYF
V gene: TRBV12-3/TRBV12-4; D gene: -; J gene: TRBJ1-1; clone size: few; CDR3 DNA: TGTGCCAGCATGCGGGACCCAAACACTGAAGCTTTCTTT; CDR3 protein: CASMRDPNTEAFF
V gene: TRBV10-3; D gene: -; J gene: TRBJ1-2; clone size: -; CDR3 DNA: TGTGCCATCAGTGCCGGGACGGACTATGGCTACACCTTC; CDR3 protein: CAISAGTDYGYTF
V gene: TRBV6-5; D gene: TRBD1; J gene: TRBJ2-1; clone size: few; CDR3 DNA: TGTGCCAGCAGTTACGTGGGACAGTACTACAATGAGCAGTTCTTC; CDR3 protein: CASSYVGQYYNEQFF
V gene: TRBV2; D gene: -; J gene: TRBJ1-2; clone size: -; CDR3 DNA: TGTGCCAGCTCAGTGGATCAGGGAAACTATGGCTACACCTTC; CDR3 protein: CASSVDQGNYGYTF